What follows are 14 T cell receptor beta chains derived from one specimen sequenced in a study of T cell repertoires in cytomegalovirus infection. TCRdb passed the reads through MiXCR, listing each CDR3 protein once. This table holds around 740,000 distinct CDR3 sequences, 35% found once. Sequencing was done on a sample of PBMCs. These TCRs come from a human donor in good health (CMV status not recorded). Some clones in this sample may be carry-over from other donors' samples.

This clonotype was recorded at least ten times. This chain joins TRBV4-1 and TRBJ1-3; D call uncertain. The V gene lost 7 bases and the J gene lost 2 bases, with 12 bases spanning the gap. The CDR3 has 14 amino acids. Per germline, CDR1 MGHRA and CDR2 YSYEKL. The CDR3 coding sequence is TGCGCCAGCACCGCTATAGGGACTGGAAACACCATATATTTT. Its translation: CASTAIGTGNTIYF.

The rearrangement links TRBV14 to TRBJ2-7, with 9 bases that match TRBD1. Germline CDR1 is SGHDN and CDR2 is FVKESK. V shed 5 bases and J 3 bases; nucleotides not matched to a gene: 5. CDR3 size: 14 residues. CDR3 region: CASSWTGDFYEQYF. Here the CDR3 DNA reads TGTGCCAGCAGCTGGACAGGGGATTTCTACGAGCAGTACTTC.

A remark on this clonotype: A read error is possible here, since a much larger clone lies one base away. The CDR3 nucleotides are TGTGCCAGCAGCTTTTTTAGAGAAGCGGGTGGCAATGAGCAGTTCTTC. Translated: CASSFFREAGGNEQFF. The chain has TRBV7-8 and TRBJ2-1; a possible D gene is TRBD2 (6 bases). The CDR3 length is 16 residues. Germline lookup yields CDR1 SGHVS and CDR2 FQNEAQ. V dropped 3 bases and J dropped 6 bases, with 18 bases sitting between them.

The chain combines TRBV5-6 with TRBJ1-1, with D hard to call. Deletions cut 3 bases from V and 1 base from J, with 10 bases between. The CDR3 is 14 residues long. Germline CDR1 reads SGHDT; CDR2 reads YYEEEE. CDR3 bases: TGTGCCAGCAGCTGGCGCCCAAAGAACACTGAAGCTTTCTTT. Protein product: CASSWRPKNTEAFF. The variable domain in full, completed from reference TRBV5-6 and TRBJ1-1, reads DAGVTQSPTHLIKTRGQQVTLRCSPKSGHDTVSWYQQALGQGPQFIFQYYEEEERQRGNFPDRFSGHQFPNYSSELNVNALLLGDSALYLCASSWRPKNTEAFFGQGTRLTVV.

On this clonotype itself: One end of the junction is discordant with germline, which a read error may explain. The gene calls are TRBV7-9 and TRBJ1-6; D uncertain. Germline CDR1 and CDR2: SEHNR and FQNEAQ (reference sequence). The CDR3 contains 14 residues. As DNA, the CDR3 is TGTGCCAGCAGCTTAGATCAAGGAAAGTCACCCCTACACTTT. Amino acids: CASSLDQGKSPLHF.

This clonotype occurred a few times. CDR3 amino acids: CASSQELPQPQHF. CDR3 nucleotides: TGTGCCAGCAGCCAAGAGCTTCCTCAGCCCCAGCATTTT. V usage is TRBV4-2 and J usage is TRBJ1-5; no firm D call. The germline V gene has CDR1 LGHNA and CDR2 YNFKEQ. This CDR3 region has 13 residues. V was trimmed by 0 bases and J by 6 bases, leaving 6 bases between them.

This clonotype came up many times. V gene TRBV28 combines with J gene TRBJ2-1; D remains unclear. This CDR3 is built from 14 residues. V was trimmed by 7 bases and J by 5 bases, leaving 15 bases between them. Per the germline V gene, CDR1 is MDHEN and CDR2 is SYDVKM. The CDR3 nucleotides are TGTGCCAGCAATACCAACCCCCCTGACAATGAGCAGTTCTTC. This translates into CASNTNPPDNEQFF.

This clonotype appeared a few times. The V and J genes are TRBV7-8 and TRBJ1-1; 11 bases fit TRBD1. This CDR3 is built from 17 residues. V dropped 0 bases and J dropped 3; count of bases not matched to a gene: 6. Germline V gene data show CDR1 as SGHVS and CDR2 as FQNEAQ. This chain's CDR3 is CASSLARDRGWDTEAFF. Here the CDR3 DNA reads TGTGCCAGCAGCTTAGCTCGGGACAGGGGGTGGGACACTGAAGCTTTCTTT.

The chain has TRBV19 and TRBJ2-5; 7 bases fit TRBD1. V gave up 6 bases and J gave up 5 bases; unmatched junction bases: 15. The CDR3 has 16 residues. Germline V lookup: CDR1 LNHDA, CDR2 SQIVND (reference sequence). The CDR3 coding sequence is TGTGCCAGTAGCAGCGTGGGTGGGACAGTCACGGAGACCCAGTACTTC. It encodes CASSSVGGTVTETQYF.

This clonotype was observed once. V and J are TRBV7-9 and TRBJ2-7, with TRBD2 identical over 8 bases. Germline V gives CDR1 SEHNR, CDR2 FQNEAQ (reference sequence). This CDR3 has 14 residues. J lost 5 bases, V lost 5 bases, and 8 bases had no gene match. The DNA of the CDR3 is TGTGCCAGCAGCCTTAGCGGGAAGTCCGACGAGCAGTACTTC. Its protein product is CASSLSGKSDEQYF.

This clonotype was recorded a few times. This chain joins TRBV27 and TRBJ2-5; 10 nucleotides agree with TRBD2. The J segment lost 4 bases and the V segment lost 8 bases, leaving 19 bases of the junction unmatched. CDR1 and CDR2 from the germline V gene are MNHEY and SMNVEV (reference sequence). The CDR3 runs 18 residues. The CDR3 loop reads CASRQGQLSGRLGETQYF. The CDR3 DNA sequence: TGTGCCAGCCGCCAAGGCCAGCTTAGCGGGAGGTTGGGAGAGACCCAGTACTTC.

The chain combines TRBV27 with TRBJ1-5; 7 positions match TRBD1. V lost 6 bases, J lost 3 bases, and 11 bases stayed unmatched. This CDR3 has 16 residues. Germline values: CDR1 MNHEY, CDR2 SMNVEV (reference sequence). CDR3 in DNA: TGTGCCAGCAGAGCGACCGGGACAGACTACAATCAGCCCCAGCATTTT. Its protein product is CASRATGTDYNQPQHF.

The chain is built from TRBV25-1 and TRBJ1-2, with 8 bases that match TRBD1. With V trimmed by 3 bases and J by 8 bases, 17 bases remained unmatched. Germline V gene data show CDR1 as MGHDK and CDR2 as SYGVNS. The CDR3 is made up of 17 amino acids. The CDR3 loop reads CASSERTGKGSFWGYTF. The CDR3 DNA is TGTGCCAGCAGTGAGAGGACAGGGAAGGGGTCATTTTGGGGCTACACCTTC.

This sequence joins TRBV5-1 and TRBJ2-7; 12 positions match TRBD2. The CDR3 has 16 residues. V shed 0 bases and J 2 bases; nucleotides not matched to a gene: 3. Per the germline V gene, CDR1 is SGHRS and CDR2 is YFSETQ. CDR3 in DNA: TGCGCCAGCAGCTTGGGTAGACTAGCGGGAGCCTACGAGCAGTACTTC. It codes for CASSLGRLAGAYEQYF.